Following are 2 T cell receptor beta chains from one sample sequenced in a study of PD-1 blockade in classical Hodgkin lymphoma. Profiling relied on immunoSEQ multiplex PCR, and the TCRdb table lists in-frame clones only, not all of them. The profile shows about 12,000 clones, about four fifths of them singletons. Time point here: cycle 4 day 1 (C4D1), after around six weeks of nivolumab. In every patient, relapse followed autologous stem cell transplantation, while exposure to brentuximab vedotin differed. Magnetic depletion of unwanted cells isolated CD4+ T cells from thawed PBMCs. Specimen: CD4+ T cells from blood, collected before the fourth cycle of nivolumab. The source is a human donor with classical Hodgkin lymphoma.

V usage is TRBV7-9 and J usage is TRBJ2-7; TRBD2 matches at 13 bases. Germline-derived CDR1 and CDR2 are SEHNR and FQNEAQ (reference sequence). This CDR3 has 15 residues. Trimming cost V 2 bases and J 2 bases; bases outside gene matches: 0. CDR3 sequence (DNA): TGTGCCAGCAGCTTAACTAGCGGGGGGGCCTACGAGCAGTACTTC. Protein sequence: CASSLTSGGAYEQYF.

This clone was seen a handful of times. The chain employs TRBV7-2 and TRBJ2-7; D not certain. Trimming removed 5 bases from V and 9 bases from J, with 14 bases in between. This CDR3 is 12 amino acids long. Germline V gene data show CDR1 as SGHTA and CDR2 as FQGNSA. The CDR3 protein is CASSLTRNAQYF. The DNA for the CDR3 is TGTGCCAGCAGCCTGACGAGGAACGCGCAGTACTTC.